The rows below give T cell receptor beta chains drawn from one sample of a study of T cells in Graves' hyperthyroidism and ophthalmopathy. TCRdb used MiXCR to reprocess the multiplex PCR reads, holding one entry per CDR3 protein. The sample yields 500,000 or so distinct CDR3 sequences, roughly a sixth seen once. Sample: blood. These receptors originate from a woman aged 18-29 years with Graves' ophthalmopathy. The CDR3 runs from the conserved cysteine through the conserved F or W. The order of the fields is D gene, V gene, J gene, clone size, CDR3 protein, CDR3 DNA. A D gene is named only where the DNA matches it firmly. The listing skips clone size in some rows; elsewhere it reads once, few, many or a size class.

.	TRBV27	TRBJ2-1	.	CASSLSVYLGQFF	TGTGCCAGCAGTTTATCGGTATACCTGGGGCAGTTCTTC
TRBD1	TRBV27	TRBJ1-2	.	CASRPTGTNYGYTF	TGTGCCAGCAGACCGACAGGGACAAACTATGGCTACACCTTC
.	TRBV29-1	TRBJ2-1	few	CSVENREREQFF	TGCAGCGTTGAAAACAGGGAGCGTGAGCAGTTCTTC
.	TRBV28	TRBJ2-1	many	CASSLGADYNEQFF	TGTGCCAGCAGTTTGGGGGCCGATTACAATGAGCAGTTCTTC
.	TRBV28	TRBJ1-1	.	CASRRAHNTEAFF	TGTGCCAGCAGAAGGGCCCACAACACTGAAGCTTTCTTT
.	TRBV6-2/TRBV6-3	TRBJ2-6	few	CASSYLGRGANVLTF	TGTGCCAGCAGTTACCTGGGGCGAGGGGCCAACGTCCTGACTTTC
.	TRBV9	TRBJ1-1	.	CASSKGAEAFF	TGTGCCAGCAGTAAGGGGGCTGAAGCTTTCTTT
.	TRBV27	TRBJ2-1	.	CASSLRNRNEQFF	TGTGCCAGCAGTTTAAGGAACAGGAATGAGCAGTTCTTC
TRBD2	TRBV9	TRBJ2-1	.	CASSGQGGLADYNEQFF	TGTGCCAGCAGCGGACAGGGGGGACTAGCGGACTACAATGAGCAGTTCTTC
.	TRBV11-2	TRBJ2-5	.	CASSLGAQRSETQYF	TGTGCCAGCAGCTTAGGCGCTCAGAGGTCAGAGACCCAGTACTTC
TRBD1	TRBV7-9	TRBJ1-1	.	CASSRRTGPNTEAFF	TGTGCCAGCAGCAGAAGGACAGGACCGAACACTGAAGCTTTCTTT
.	TRBV15	TRBJ1-5	many	CATSRDQAQPQHF	TGTGCCACCAGCAGAGATCAAGCTCAGCCCCAGCATTTT
TRBD1	TRBV20-1	TRBJ2-1	many	CSTDRGDEQFF	TGCAGCACAGACAGGGGCGATGAGCAGTTCTTC
.	TRBV20-1	TRBJ2-1	.	CSATGDEGSGETQFF	TGCAGTGCTACTGGAGATGAGGGAAGCGGCGAGACCCAGTTCTTC
TRBD1	TRBV7-8	TRBJ1-3	.	CASSLATRGHSGNTIYF	TGTGCCAGCAGCTTAGCGACCAGGGGGCACTCTGGAAACACCATATATTTT
.	TRBV7-8	TRBJ1-5	many	CASSLSSYSNQPQHF	TGTGCCAGCAGCTTATCTTCATATAGCAATCAGCCCCAGCATTTT
TRBD1	TRBV5-5	TRBJ2-7	many	CASSSTGVYEQYF	TGTGCCAGCAGCTCGACAGGGGTCTACGAGCAGTACTTC
.	TRBV7-9	TRBJ2-1	.	CASSSPGNNEQFF	TGTGCCAGCAGCTCCCCGGGAAACAATGAGCAGTTCTTC
.	TRBV9	TRBJ2-3	few	CASSHQIQGGSGTDTQYF	TGTGCCAGCAGCCATCAAATCCAGGGGGGGAGCGGCACAGATACGCAGTATTTT
.	TRBV30	TRBJ2-7	.	CAWSGPAESIYKQYF	TGTGCCTGGAGTGGGCCAGCTGAATCTATCTACAAGCAGTACTTC
.	TRBV19	TRBJ1-5	once	CASSRAQLNQPQHF	TGTGCCAGTAGTAGGGCACAGCTTAATCAGCCCCAGCATTTT
.	TRBV9	TRBJ1-4	.	CASSTGSATNEKLFF	TGTGCCAGCAGCACAGGGAGTGCAACTAATGAAAAACTGTTTTTT
.	TRBV20-1	TRBJ1-1	.	CSARGLGTEAFF	TGCAGTGCTAGGGGCTTGGGGACTGAAGCTTTCTTT
TRBD2	TRBV13	TRBJ2-3	.	CASSLIRGTSGSSDTQYF	TGTGCCAGCAGCTTGATCAGAGGGACTAGCGGGAGTTCAGATACGCAGTATTTT
TRBD2	TRBV4-1	TRBJ2-5	few	CASSQTSAETQYF	TGCGCCAGCAGCCAAACTAGCGCGGAGACCCAGTACTTC
.	TRBV20-1	TRBJ1-5	few	CSAGDGFSNQPQHF	TGCAGTGCTGGGGACGGTTTTAGCAATCAGCCCCAGCATTTT
.	TRBV9	TRBJ2-3	.	CASSVELDFDTDTQYF	TGTGCCAGCAGCGTAGAGTTGGACTTTGACACAGATACGCAGTATTTT
TRBD1	TRBV12-3/TRBV12-4	TRBJ1-2	many	CASSLRRDREVYGYTF	TGTGCCAGCAGTCTGCGTCGGGACAGGGAGGTGTATGGCTACACCTTC
TRBD1	TRBV30	TRBJ1-1	many	CAWNGQGVTEAFF	TGTGCCTGGAACGGACAGGGGGTAACTGAAGCTTTCTTT
.	TRBV6-2/TRBV6-3	TRBJ2-3	.	CASSYVNKPTDTQYF	TGTGCCAGCAGTTACGTCAACAAGCCCACAGATACGCAGTATTTT
.	TRBV6-1	TRBJ2-3	.	CASQGGTDTQYF	TGTGCCAGCCAGGGCGGCACAGATACGCAGTATTTT
.	TRBV18	TRBJ1-1	many	CASSPNGPGQLIEAFF	TGTGCCAGCTCACCAAACGGTCCTGGACAGCTAATTGAAGCTTTCTTT